This TCR beta chain was obtained from a study of blood T cell repertoires in COVID-19. Turning to the study itself: Whether acute or convalescent, the COVID-19 samples came from the United States, Italy and Spain. T cells, B-cell-depleted T cells, or PBMCs provided the cDNA or gDNA that served as material.

Per the original data handling: Using reference gene primer amplification, nucleated cell counts were estimated. This table comes from immunoSEQ multiplex PCR, and its TCRdb copy is limited to in-frame clones, with some not included. The D gene and trimming were derived from the DNA, and the V and J assignments and clone size from that table. The profile shows hundreds of thousands of clones, less than 90% of them singletons. Deletions cut 0 bases from V and 0 bases from J, with 9 bases between. The CDR3 covers 16 residues. Germline CDR1 is MNHNY and CDR2 is SVGAGI (reference sequence). Enrolled during active infection, Seattle patients were then followed longitudinally.

What was sequenced was peripheral blood. The gene calls are TRBV6-6 and TRBJ2-1; D unresolved. This TCR was sampled from a woman between 55 and 75 years old with COVID-19, enrolled during active disease. The CDR3 region is CASSYSIQSSYNEQFF. Here the CDR3 DNA reads TGTGCCAGCAGTTACTCGATACAGAGCTCCTACAATGAGCAGTTCTTC.